These 6 T cell receptor beta chains were sequenced from one sample in a study of blood T cells in healthy people across ages. Sample-barcoded 5' priming and a J-beta primer mix drove a second PCR of 7 to 11 cycles. A single record per CDR3 protein comes from TCRdb applying MiXCR to the 5' RACE reads. The sample consists of 650,000 to 800,000 distinct CDR3 sequences, 52% of them appearing once. Sequences were obtained from blood. These TCRs come from an elderly woman in good health.

Concerning this clonotype: This may stem from a read error, because a much larger clone lies one nucleotide away. The chain is built from TRBV7-9 and TRBJ2-3; no reliable D call. CDR1 and CDR2 (germline): SEHNR, FQNEAQ (reference sequence). V was clipped by 5 bases and J by 6 bases, with 15 bases between them. The CDR3 is made up of 14 amino acids. CDR3 residues: CASSVRTVEDTQYF. The CDR3 DNA is TGTGCCAGCAGCGTACGTACGGTCGAGGATACGCAGTATTTT.

This clonotype was seen a handful of times. V usage is TRBV20-1 and J usage is TRBJ2-3; D remains ambiguous. Germline loops: CDR1 DFQATT, CDR2 SNEGSKA (reference sequence). Trimming pared 1 base from V and 6 bases from J, leaving 8 bases between. The length of the CDR3 is 12 residues. CDR3 region: CSARGSSDTQYF. DNA for the CDR3: TGCAGTGCTAGAGGATCCTCGGATACGCAGTATTTT.

This clonotype was found many times. The chain uses TRBV4-1 and TRBJ2-7, with TRBD1 as a possible D gene (6 bases). Germline V gene sequence: CDR1 MGHRA, CDR2 YSYEKL. V lost 4 bases and J 6 bases, leaving 13 bases between the germline ends. The CDR3 extends over 13 amino acids. CDR3 bases: TGCGCCAGCAGCCTTTCACAGGGTCCCGAGCAGTACTTC. It translates to CASSLSQGPEQYF.

The chain carries TRBV28 and TRBJ2-1; TRBD2 is a possible D gene (5 bases). This CDR3 spans 15 amino acids. The germline CDR1 and CDR2 sequences are MDHEN and SYDVKM. Trimming pared 3 bases from V and 7 bases from J, leaving 16 bases between. The CDR3 is CASSFGLAIMNEQFF. The CDR3 region has the DNA TGTGCCAGCAGTTTTGGGCTAGCCATTATGAATGAGCAGTTCTTC.

The gene calls are TRBV7-2 and TRBJ2-3; D unclear. Germline V gives CDR1 SGHTA, CDR2 FQGNSA. Trimming cost V 5 bases and J 5 bases, with 11 bases left between them. The length of the CDR3 is 13 residues. The CDR3 sequence is CASSVGSGDTQYF. The CDR3 DNA reads as TGTGCCAGCAGCGTAGGTTCTGGAGATACGCAGTATTTT.

The sample holds one count of this clonotype. This rearrangement joins TRBV28 to TRBJ2-5, with TRBD2 as a possible D gene (6 bases). The last part of the DNA fits TRBJ2-4 better; the J call may be wrong. Germline-derived CDR1 and CDR2 are MDHEN and SYDVKM. There are 15 residues in the CDR3. CDR3 in DNA: TGTGCCAGCAGTTCACACGGACTATTCAAAAACATTCAGTACTTC. The encoded protein is CASSSHGLFKNIQYF.